These 19 T cell receptor beta chains share one sample of origin, sequenced in a study of blood T cell repertoires in COVID-19. Assay: immunoSEQ multiplex PCR; the TCRdb copy retains only in-frame clones and omits some. This sample yields around 450,000 clones, of which roughly 85% are seen a single time; nearly 2% belongs to the top ten. The material sequenced was PBMCs or T cells enriched from blood (not recorded which). Every receptor here comes from a young woman with acute COVID-19.

The chain has TRBV2 and TRBJ2-2, with D uncertain. Germline V lookup: CDR1 SNHLY, CDR2 FYNNEI. Trimming took 5 bases from V and 5 from J, leaving 6 bases between them. This CDR3 is 12 amino acids long. In DNA form, the CDR3 reads TGTGCCAGCAGTCGTACAACCGGGGAGCTGTTTTTT. Translating it yields CASSRTTGELFF.

The chain is built from TRBV4-1 and TRBJ2-5; 12 bases match TRBD1. After removal of 3 bases from V and 5 bases from J, the junction contained 19 bases not matched to a gene. Per germline, CDR1 MGHRA and CDR2 YSYEKL. The CDR3 covers 20 residues. The CDR3 protein is CASSQANPAIRDRGPETQYF. As DNA, the CDR3 is TGCGCCAGCAGCCAGGCAAACCCAGCAATCCGGGACAGGGGGCCGGAGACCCAGTACTTC.

The chain uses TRBV10-3 and TRBJ1-5; D is perhaps TRBD1 (5 bases). Germline V CDR1 and CDR2: ENHRY, SYGVKD. The CDR3 loop spans 16 amino acids. Trimming took 0 bases from V and 3 from J, leaving 12 bases between them. CDR3 region: CAISESAQGNNQPQHF. CDR3 nucleotides: TGTGCCATCAGTGAGTCTGCGCAGGGAAACAATCAGCCCCAGCATTTT.

The chain employs TRBV11-3 and TRBJ2-1; 7 nucleotides agree with TRBD1. V gave up 0 bases and J gave up 1 base; unmatched junction bases: 6. This CDR3 is built from 17 residues. Germline V lookup: CDR1 SGHNT, CDR2 YENEEA. The DNA for the CDR3 is TGTGCCAGCAGCTTAGATTCCGGGACAGATTCCTACAATGAGCAGTTCTTC. Residues: CASSLDSGTDSYNEQFF.

This CDR3 reads CAPKEGNYGYTF. The CDR3, as DNA: TGTGCCCCCAAGGAGGGGAACTATGGCTACACCTTC. This rearrangement joins TRBV2 to TRBJ1-2; the D gene is possibly TRBD1 (5 bases). The V and J ends lost 11 bases and 2 bases respectively, with 12 bases between them. The CDR3 has 12 amino acids. CDR1 is SNHLY, CDR2 FYNNEI, per germline.

The chain links TRBV18 to TRBJ2-2; 7 bases line up with TRBD1. The CDR3 has 14 residues. Germline CDR1 KGHSH, CDR2 LQKENI. V shed 8 bases, J shed 7 bases, and the junction held 10 bases outside the gene matches. CDR3 nucleotide sequence: TGTGCCAGCGCCCCAACAGGGGCGGGCGGGGAGCTGTTTTTT. Protein sequence: CASAPTGAGGELFF.

This chain connects TRBV6-5 to TRBJ2-1; the match to TRBD1 covers 7 bases. The CDR3 has 15 residues. From germline, CDR1 is MNHEY and CDR2 SVGAGI. The junction had 6 bases not matched to a gene; V was cut back by 7 bases and J by 0 bases. Here the CDR3 reads CASTPTGSSYNEQFF. Here the CDR3 DNA reads TGTGCCAGCACCCCGACAGGGAGCTCCTACAATGAGCAGTTCTTC.

This chain joins TRBV24-1 and TRBJ2-1; TRBD2 might be the D (7 bases). The CDR3 extends over 19 amino acids. CDR1 is KGHDR, CDR2 SFDVKD, per germline. The ends were cut back, 5 bases at V and 7 bases at J, with 29 bases in the middle. CDR3 protein: CATSGLTGGGTLSLNEQFF. The CDR3 region has the DNA TGTGCCACCAGTGGCCTAACGGGGGGCGGAACCCTCTCGCTGAATGAGCAGTTCTTC.

The V call is TRBV28, the J call TRBJ2-7; 11 bases align to TRBD2. Germline trimming cut 5 bases from V and 4 bases from J; bases unmatched to any gene: 10. The V gene's germline CDR1 is MDHEN and CDR2 SYDVKM. This CDR3 is built from 16 residues. CDR3 loop: CASSTTRTSGRYEQYF. In DNA, the CDR3 is TGTGCCAGCAGTACAACGCGGACTAGCGGGCGATACGAGCAGTACTTC.

The rearrangement links TRBV7-9 to TRBJ1-5; tentatively, D is TRBD1 (6 bases). CDR3 size: 15 residues. V lost 5 bases and J lost 6, with 17 bases in between. Germline V lookup: CDR1 SEHNR, CDR2 FQNEAQ (reference sequence). The CDR3 protein is CASSPGPQGSQPQHF. The CDR3 DNA reads as TGTGCCAGCAGCCCCGGACCGCAGGGGAGTCAGCCCCAGCATTTT.

A word on this clone: The junction differs from germline at one of its ends, possibly a read error. This chain uses TRBV19 with TRBJ2-6; D gene unclear. Germline-derived CDR1 and CDR2 are LNHDA and SQIVND (reference sequence). This CDR3 is 17 amino acids long. The CDR3 DNA reads TGTGCCAGTAGTATAGGTTACAGCATCTCTGGAGCCAACGTCCTGACTTTC. It codes for CASSIGYSISGANVLTF. Full variable domain (rest looked up from reference TRBV19 and TRBJ2-6): DGGITQSPKYLFRKEGQNVTLSCEQNLNHDAMYWYRQDPGQGLRLIYYSQIVNDFQKGDIAEGYSVSREKKESFPLTVTSAQKNPTAFYLCASSIGYSISGANVLTFGAGSRLTVL.

V and J are TRBV2 and TRBJ1-1; D is undetermined. The CDR3 runs to 14 residues. V was clipped by 4 bases and J by 3 bases, with 12 bases between them. Germline CDR1 and CDR2: SNHLY and FYNNEI. This CDR3 reads CASSVTREYTEAFF. CDR3 bases: TGTGCCAGCAGTGTAACTAGGGAATACACTGAAGCTTTCTTT.

CDR3 bases: TGTGCCAGTAGCCGCGCCGGGACAGGTGCCTCTAACTATGGCTACACCTTC. Amino acid sequence: CASSRAGTGASNYGYTF. The rearrangement joins TRBV19 to TRBJ1-2; 8 bases agree with TRBD1. J gave up 0 bases and V 6 bases, and 12 bases lay outside the gene matches. This CDR3 has 17 residues. Germline CDR1 reads LNHDA; CDR2 reads SQIVND (reference sequence). The variable domain in full, completed from reference TRBV19 and TRBJ1-2, reads DGGITQSPKYLFRKEGQNVTLSCEQNLNHDAMYWYRQDPGQGLRLIYYSQIVNDFQKGDIAEGYSVSREKKESFPLTVTSAQKNPTAFYLCASSRAGTGASNYGYTFGSGTRLTVV.

The chain joins TRBV2 to TRBJ1-3, with no clear D. V shed 4 bases and J shed 0 bases, with 7 bases lying between them. In germline, CDR1 is SNHLY, CDR2 FYNNEI. CDR3 length: 14 residues. The CDR3, as DNA: TGTGCCAGCAGTGGGGCCCTCTCTGGAAACACCATATATTTT. It specifies CASSGALSGNTIYF.

V gene TRBV25-1 combines with J gene TRBJ1-5, with D hard to call. Germline CDR1 and CDR2: MGHDK and SYGVNS. CDR3 length: 14 residues. Trimming pared 4 bases from V and 3 bases from J, leaving 10 bases between. CDR3 sequence reads: CASSGGLFNQPQHF. In nucleotides, the CDR3 is TGTGCCAGCAGTGGAGGACTTTTCAATCAGCCCCAGCATTTT. Filled out from reference TRBV25-1 and TRBJ1-5, the complete variable domain reads EADIYQTPRYLVIGTGKKITLECSQTMGHDKMYWYQQDPGMELHLIHYSYGVNSTEKGDLSSESTVSRIRTEHFPLTLESARPSHTSQYLCASSGGLFNQPQHFGDGTRLSIL.

The V call is TRBV5-4, the J call TRBJ1-5; D not certain. Trimming shortened V by 0 bases and J by 7 bases, and 11 bases separated the two germline ends. The CDR3 has 14 amino acids. Germline CDR1 reads SGHNT; CDR2 reads YYREEE (reference sequence). The CDR3 here is CASSLERTGQPQHF. The CDR3 DNA sequence: TGTGCCAGCAGCTTGGAACGTACGGGGCAGCCCCAGCATTTT.

The V call is TRBV12-5, the J call TRBJ2-2, with 11 bases that match TRBD2. V lost 1 base, J lost 6 bases, and 7 bases stayed unmatched. CDR3 length: 17 amino acids. CDR1 and CDR2 from the germline V gene are LGHNT and FRNRAP. DNA of the CDR3: TGTGCTAGTGGTTTGGCCTCGACTAGCGGGACAGCCGGGGAGCTGTTTTTT. This gives the protein CASGLASTSGTAGELFF.

This clone turned up a few times. The chain employs TRBV7-9 and TRBJ2-2; 9 nucleotides agree with TRBD2. Trimming removed 3 bases from V and 2 bases from J; junction bases left unmatched: 1. The CDR3 is made up of 15 amino acids. CDR1 is SEHNR and CDR2 is FQNEAQ in the germline V gene (reference sequence). CDR3 DNA: TGTGCCAGCAGCTTGGGACTAGCAAACACCGGGGAGCTGTTTTTT. Its protein product is CASSLGLANTGELFF.

V is TRBV21-1 and J is TRBJ1-1. TRBV21-1 is a pseudogene segment. This CDR3 has 13 residues. DNA of the CDR3: TGTGCCAGCAGCAAAGAATCTACCCCTGAAGCTTTCTTT. Residues: CASSKESTPEAFF.